This TCR beta chain was identified in a study of cytotoxic CD8 clonotypes in ibrutinib-treated CLL. Points from the study as a whole: Among the clonotypes, public ones were uncommon and contracted or held stable on treatment.

The table lists this clone with a few counts. Its antigen is unknown. The planned depth of sequencing spanned 1 in 200,000 to 1 in 1 million T cells. Using immunoSEQ multiplex PCR, the repertoire was profiled, and TCRdb retains in-frame clones only, with some absent. In the table there are about 160,000 clones, roughly 80% of which are singletons. Germline V gives CDR1 ENHRY, CDR2 SYGVKD. With 2 bases removed from V and 6 bases from J, the gap between germline ends came to 9 bases. There are 13 residues in the CDR3. The origin of this receptor is a human donor with chronic lymphocytic leukemia. The sequences come from PBMCs, collected after 12 months of ibrutinib treatment. J is TRBJ2-3 and V is TRBV10-3, with unresolved D. In DNA form, the CDR3 reads TGTGCCATCAGTGAGCAGGTGGGGGATACGCAGTATTTT. Translated, it gives CAISEQVGDTQYF.